The 13 T cell receptor beta chains below all came from one sample that was sequenced in a study of T cell responses to AZD1222 COVID-19 vaccine. Using immunoSEQ multiplex PCR, the repertoire was profiled, and TCRdb retains in-frame clones only, with some absent. The sample yields about 17,000 clones, over 60% seen once. Sequencing used peripheral blood, obtained 28 days after the second AZD1222 dose. The receptors originated from an adult who received the AZD1222 COVID-19 vaccine.

The chain joins TRBV2 to TRBJ2-1; D assignment may be TRBD1 or TRBD2 (6 bases each). CDR3 length: 14 amino acids. Germline CDR1 SNHLY, CDR2 FYNNEI. Trimming removed 4 bases at V and 5 bases at J, with 12 bases between. The CDR3 protein is CASSVPGANNEQFF. The CDR3 DNA reads TGTGCCAGCAGTGTTCCGGGGGCCAACAATGAGCAGTTCTTC.

V usage is TRBV5-4 and J usage is TRBJ1-2, with D tentatively TRBD1 (5 bases). The V and J ends lost 4 bases and 0 bases respectively, with 13 bases between them. CDR1 is SGHNT, CDR2 YYREEE, per germline (reference sequence). The CDR3 runs 15 residues. The DNA for the CDR3 is TGTGCCAGCAGCCGTCGGGACGGGCCTAACTATGGCTACACCTTC. This encodes CASSRRDGPNYGYTF.

In regard to this clone: The sample contains more than one DNA sequence encoding this CDR3. This chain uses TRBV9 with TRBJ2-5; the D is unclear. The CDR3 runs to 14 residues. Germline CDR1 is SGDLS and CDR2 is YYNGEE. Deletions cut 0 bases from V and 4 bases from J, with 10 bases between. CDR3 sequence (DNA): TGTGCCAGCAGCGTAGCTGGAGAAATAGAGACCCAGTACTTC. Encoded protein: CASSVAGEIETQYF.

This chain connects TRBV10-3 to TRBJ2-2; 11 positions agree with TRBD1. The CDR3 extends over 14 amino acids. Trimming took 6 bases from V and 6 from J; bases not matched to a gene: 3. The V gene's germline CDR1 is ENHRY and CDR2 SYGVKD. CDR3 coding DNA: TGTGCCATCAGGCCGGGACAGGGGGCCGGGGAGCTGTTTTTT. Translating gives CAIRPGQGAGELFF.

The chain uses TRBV28 and TRBJ2-7, with D possibly matching TRBD1 (5 bases). The CDR3 is 12 residues long. V lost 5 bases to trimming and J lost 4 bases, with 9 bases between them. Germline V CDR1 and CDR2: MDHEN, SYDVKM. CDR3 sequence (DNA): TGTGCCAGCAGTATTACAGGTTACGAGCAGTACTTC. This gives the protein CASSITGYEQYF.

V gene TRBV5-4 combines with J gene TRBJ2-2; D remains unclear. V was pared by 0 bases and J by 0 bases, with 9 bases between. Germline assignment: CDR1 SGHNT and CDR2 YYREEE (reference sequence). This CDR3 spans 16 amino acids. In DNA form, the CDR3 reads TGTGCCAGCAGCTTGGCCGTCAGAACGAACACCGGGGAGCTGTTTTTT. It translates to CASSLAVRTNTGELFF.

The chain recombines TRBV9 with TRBJ1-2, with D possibly TRBD1 on 6 matching bases. This CDR3 has 18 residues. Germline CDR1 and CDR2: SGDLS and YYNGEE. Trimming cost V 4 bases and J 2 bases, with 24 bases left between them. The CDR3, as DNA: TGTGCCAGCAGCACCATACTCTTAGCGGGACAAGAGAACTATGGCTACACCTTC. Translated, it gives CASSTILLAGQENYGYTF.

J is TRBJ2-6 and V is TRBV4-3; 12 nucleotides align to TRBD1. Germline V gene data show CDR1 as LGHNA and CDR2 as YSLEER. The CDR3 loop spans 22 amino acids. Germline trimming cut 1 base from V and 3 bases from J; bases unmatched to any gene: 16. The CDR3 sequence is CASSQGVGTGGPSRGGANVLTF. The CDR3 DNA sequence: TGCGCCAGCAGCCAAGGGGTGGGGACAGGGGGCCCAAGTCGTGGTGGGGCCAACGTCCTGACTTTC.

The V gene is TRBV12-3 or TRBV12-4, the J gene TRBJ1-2; D not certain. CDR3 length equals 10 residues. DNA for the CDR3: TGTGCGGGAGGACCTCTAGGTTACACCTTC. Protein sequence: CAGGPLGYTF.

The chain is built from TRBV4-3 and TRBJ1-2, with TRBD1 matching 7 bases. CDR3 length: 13 residues. Germline loops: CDR1 LGHNA, CDR2 YSLEER. After removal of 4 bases from V and 3 bases from J, the junction contained 2 bases not matched to a gene. The chain's CDR3 is CASSLGQDYGYTF. The CDR3, as DNA: TGCGCCAGCAGCCTAGGACAGGACTATGGCTACACCTTC.

This clone showed up just a few times. The CDR3 bases are TGTGCCAGCAGCGCTATGGGGGGCGAGCAGTACTTC. Translation gives CASSAMGGEQYF. This chain uses TRBV7-9 with TRBJ2-7, with D perhaps TRBD2 (6 bases). V lost 5 bases, J lost 6 bases, and 11 bases lay in between. The CDR3 is 12 amino acids. CDR1 is SEHNR, CDR2 FQNEAQ, per germline (reference sequence).

V usage is TRBV3-1 (or the pseudogene TRBV3-2) and J usage is TRBJ1-5; 9 bases map to TRBD1. This CDR3 has 15 amino acids. Germline V gene lookup returns CDR1 LGHDT and CDR2 YNNKEL (reference sequence). Trimming removed 3 bases from V and 4 bases from J; junction bases left unmatched: 4. In nucleotides, the CDR3 is TGTGCCAGCAGCCACGCTGGACAGGGGAATCAGCCCCAGCATTTT. It is translated as CASSHAGQGNQPQHF.

V and J are TRBV7-2 and TRBJ2-2, with 11 nucleotides matching TRBD2. Trimming took 5 bases from V and 2 from J; bases not matched to a gene: 4. The CDR3 contains 16 residues. From germline, CDR1 is SGHTA and CDR2 FQGNSA. The CDR3 reads CASSPSGGTNTGELFF. CDR3 nucleotide sequence: TGTGCCAGCAGCCCTAGCGGGGGGACTAACACCGGGGAGCTGTTTTTT.